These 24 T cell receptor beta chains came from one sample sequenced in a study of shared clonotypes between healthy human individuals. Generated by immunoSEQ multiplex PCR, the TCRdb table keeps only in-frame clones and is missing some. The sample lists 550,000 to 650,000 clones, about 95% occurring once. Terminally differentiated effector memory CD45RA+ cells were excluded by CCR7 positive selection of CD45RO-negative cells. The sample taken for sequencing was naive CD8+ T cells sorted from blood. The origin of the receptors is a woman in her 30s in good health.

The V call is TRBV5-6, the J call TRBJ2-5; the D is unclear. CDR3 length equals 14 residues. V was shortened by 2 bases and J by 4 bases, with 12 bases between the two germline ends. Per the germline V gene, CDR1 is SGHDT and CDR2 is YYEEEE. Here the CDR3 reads CASSFTNRRETQYF. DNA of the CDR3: TGTGCCAGCAGCTTTACAAATCGGAGAGAGACCCAGTACTTC.

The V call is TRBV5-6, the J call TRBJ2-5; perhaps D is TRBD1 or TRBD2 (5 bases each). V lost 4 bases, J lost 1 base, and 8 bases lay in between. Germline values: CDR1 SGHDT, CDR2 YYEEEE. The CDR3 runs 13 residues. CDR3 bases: TGTGCCAGCAGCGGGACGGGCCAAGAGACCCAGTACTTC. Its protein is CASSGTGQETQYF.

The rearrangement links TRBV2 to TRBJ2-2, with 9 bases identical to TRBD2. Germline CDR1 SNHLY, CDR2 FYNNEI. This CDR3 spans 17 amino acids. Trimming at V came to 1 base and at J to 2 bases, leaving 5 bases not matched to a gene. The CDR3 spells CASSEGPSGANTGELFF. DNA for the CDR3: TGTGCCAGCAGTGAAGGCCCTAGCGGGGCAAACACCGGGGAGCTGTTTTTT.

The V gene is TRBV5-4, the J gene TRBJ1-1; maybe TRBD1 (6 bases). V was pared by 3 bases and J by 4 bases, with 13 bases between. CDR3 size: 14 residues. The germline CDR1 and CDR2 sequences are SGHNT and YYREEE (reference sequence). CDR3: CASSWSRGITEAFF. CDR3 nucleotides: TGTGCCAGCAGCTGGAGCAGGGGCATCACTGAAGCTTTCTTT.

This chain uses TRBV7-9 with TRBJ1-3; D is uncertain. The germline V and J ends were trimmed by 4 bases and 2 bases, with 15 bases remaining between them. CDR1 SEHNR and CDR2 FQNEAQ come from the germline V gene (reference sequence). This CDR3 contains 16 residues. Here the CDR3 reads CASSSEWDPAGNTIYF. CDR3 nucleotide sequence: TGTGCCAGCAGCTCAGAGTGGGATCCGGCTGGAAACACCATATATTTT.

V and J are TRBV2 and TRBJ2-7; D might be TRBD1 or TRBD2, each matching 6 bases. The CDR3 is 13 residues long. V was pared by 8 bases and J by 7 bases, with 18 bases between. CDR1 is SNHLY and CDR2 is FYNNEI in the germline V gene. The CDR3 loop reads CASRGPRFGEQYF. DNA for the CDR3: TGTGCCAGCCGGGGGCCCAGGTTCGGGGAGCAGTACTTC.

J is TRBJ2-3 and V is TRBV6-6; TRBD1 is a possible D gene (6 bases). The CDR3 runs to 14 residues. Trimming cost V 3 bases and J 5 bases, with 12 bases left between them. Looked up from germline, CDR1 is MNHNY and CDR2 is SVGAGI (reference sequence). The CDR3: CASSYRGSGDTQYF. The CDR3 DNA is TGTGCCAGCAGTTATAGGGGGAGTGGAGATACGCAGTATTTT.

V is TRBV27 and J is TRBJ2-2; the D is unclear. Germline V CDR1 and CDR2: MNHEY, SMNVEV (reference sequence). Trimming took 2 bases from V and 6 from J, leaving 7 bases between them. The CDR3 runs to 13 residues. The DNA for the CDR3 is TGTGCCAGCAGTTTAGATGGAGCCGGGGAGCTGTTTTTT. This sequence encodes CASSLDGAGELFF.

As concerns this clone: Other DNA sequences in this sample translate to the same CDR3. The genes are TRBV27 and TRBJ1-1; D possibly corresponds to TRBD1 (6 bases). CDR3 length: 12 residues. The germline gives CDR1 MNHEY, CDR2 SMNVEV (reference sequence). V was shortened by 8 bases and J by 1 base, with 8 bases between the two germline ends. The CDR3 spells CASSTGNTEAFF. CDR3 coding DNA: TGTGCCAGCTCGACAGGGAACACTGAAGCTTTCTTT.

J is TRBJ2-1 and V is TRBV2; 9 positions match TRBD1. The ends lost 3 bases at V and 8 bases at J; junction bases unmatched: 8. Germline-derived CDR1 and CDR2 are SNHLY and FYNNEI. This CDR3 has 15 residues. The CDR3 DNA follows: TGTGCCAGCAGTGATAGGGACAGGGCGTTACATGAGCAGTTCTTC. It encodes CASSDRDRALHEQFF. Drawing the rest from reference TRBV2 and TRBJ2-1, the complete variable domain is EPEVTQTPSHQVTQMGQEVILRCVPISNHLYFYWYRQILGQKVEFLVSFYNNEISEKSEIFDDQFSVERPDGSNFTLKIRSTKLEDSAMYFCASSDRDRALHEQFFGPGTRLTVL.

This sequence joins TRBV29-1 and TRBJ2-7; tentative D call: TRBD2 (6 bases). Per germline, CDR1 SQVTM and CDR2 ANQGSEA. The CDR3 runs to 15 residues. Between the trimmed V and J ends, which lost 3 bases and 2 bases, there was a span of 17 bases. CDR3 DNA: TGCAGCGTTGAGGTAGCGGAACAAATCACCTACGAGCAGTACTTC. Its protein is CSVEVAEQITYEQYF.

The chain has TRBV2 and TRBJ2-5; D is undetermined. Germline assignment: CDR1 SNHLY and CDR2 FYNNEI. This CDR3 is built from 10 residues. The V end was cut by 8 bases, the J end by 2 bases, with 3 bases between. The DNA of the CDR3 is TGTGCCAGCGGGCAAGAGACCCAGTACTTC. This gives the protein CASGQETQYF. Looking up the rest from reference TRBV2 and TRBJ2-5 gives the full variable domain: EPEVTQTPSHQVTQMGQEVILRCVPISNHLYFYWYRQILGQKVEFLVSFYNNEISEKSEIFDDQFSVERPDGSNFTLKIRSTKLEDSAMYFCASGQETQYFGPGTRLLVL.

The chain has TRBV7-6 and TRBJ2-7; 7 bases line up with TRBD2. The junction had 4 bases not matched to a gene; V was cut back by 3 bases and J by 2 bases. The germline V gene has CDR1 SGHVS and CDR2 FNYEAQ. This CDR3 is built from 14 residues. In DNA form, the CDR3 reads TGTGCCAGCAGCTTGGCGGGAGTGACCTACGAGCAGTACTTC. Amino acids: CASSLAGVTYEQYF.

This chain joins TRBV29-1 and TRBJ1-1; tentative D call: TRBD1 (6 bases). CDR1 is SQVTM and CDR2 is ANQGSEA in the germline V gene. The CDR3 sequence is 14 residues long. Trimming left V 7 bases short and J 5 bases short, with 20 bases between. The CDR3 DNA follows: TGCAGCGCCGCGGGGGCACAGGGAAGGACTGAAGCTTTCTTT. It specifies CSAAGAQGRTEAFF.

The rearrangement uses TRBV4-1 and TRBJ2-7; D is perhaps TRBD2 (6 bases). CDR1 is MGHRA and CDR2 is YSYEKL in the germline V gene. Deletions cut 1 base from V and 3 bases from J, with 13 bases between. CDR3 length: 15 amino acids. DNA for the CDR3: TGCGCCAGCAGCCAAGTCCAGGGAGGTATCTACGAGCAGTACTTC. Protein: CASSQVQGGIYEQYF.

The CDR3 DNA sequence: TGCGCCAGCAGCCAAGTGTTCAGGGTAGGCGAGCAGTACTTC. Encoded protein: CASSQVFRVGEQYF. This rearrangement joins TRBV4-1 to TRBJ2-7; a possible D gene is TRBD1 (5 bases). CDR1 and CDR2 from the germline V gene are MGHRA and YSYEKL. This CDR3 contains 14 residues. Trimming cost V 1 base and J 6 bases, with 13 bases left between them.

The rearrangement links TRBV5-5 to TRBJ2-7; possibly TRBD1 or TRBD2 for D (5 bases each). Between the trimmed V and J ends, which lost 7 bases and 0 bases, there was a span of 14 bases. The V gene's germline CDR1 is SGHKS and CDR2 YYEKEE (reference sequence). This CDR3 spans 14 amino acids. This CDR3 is CASEGTVDSYEQYF. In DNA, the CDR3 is TGTGCCAGCGAAGGGACCGTAGACTCCTACGAGCAGTACTTC. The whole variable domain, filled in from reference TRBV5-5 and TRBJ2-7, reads DAGVTQSPTHLIKTRGQQVTLRCSPISGHKSVSWYQQVLGQGPQFIFQYYEKEERGRGNFPDRFSARQFPNYSSELNVNALLLGDSALYLCASEGTVDSYEQYFGPGTRLTVT.

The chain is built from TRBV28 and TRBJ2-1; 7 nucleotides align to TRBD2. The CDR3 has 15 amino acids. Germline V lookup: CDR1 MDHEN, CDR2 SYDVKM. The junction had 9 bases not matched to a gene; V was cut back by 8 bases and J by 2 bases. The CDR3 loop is CASGMKSGTYNEQFF. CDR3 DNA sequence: TGTGCCAGCGGTATGAAAAGCGGGACCTACAATGAGCAGTTCTTC.

The CDR3 DNA sequence: TGTGCCACCACTTTGACTAGCGGGAGAGCACGGCGGCAAGAGACCCAGTACTTC. It specifies CATTLTSGRARRQETQYF. V is TRBV11-2 and J is TRBJ2-5; 12 nucleotides line up with TRBD2. The CDR3 contains 18 residues. From germline, CDR1 is SGHAT and CDR2 FQNNGV. V dropped 10 bases and J dropped 2; count of bases not matched to a gene: 17.

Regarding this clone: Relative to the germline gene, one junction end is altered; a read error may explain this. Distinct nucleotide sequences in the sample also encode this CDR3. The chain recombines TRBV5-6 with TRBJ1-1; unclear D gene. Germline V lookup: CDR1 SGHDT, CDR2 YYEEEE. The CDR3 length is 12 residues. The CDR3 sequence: CASSFQNTEAFF. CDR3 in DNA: TGTGCCAGCAGCTTTCAGAACACTGAAGCTTTCTTC.

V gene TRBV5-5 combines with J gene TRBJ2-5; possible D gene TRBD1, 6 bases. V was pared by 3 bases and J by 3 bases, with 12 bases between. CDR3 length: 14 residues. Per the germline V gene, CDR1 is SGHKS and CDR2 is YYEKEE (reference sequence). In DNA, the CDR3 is TGTGCCAGCAGCTATCCGACAGGAGAAGAGACCCAGTACTTC. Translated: CASSYPTGEETQYF.

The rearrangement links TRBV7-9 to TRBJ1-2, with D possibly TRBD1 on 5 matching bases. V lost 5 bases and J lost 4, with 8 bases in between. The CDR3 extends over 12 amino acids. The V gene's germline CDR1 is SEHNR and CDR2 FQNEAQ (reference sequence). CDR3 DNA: TGTGCCAGCAGCCACAGGACCTATGGCTACACCTTC. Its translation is CASSHRTYGYTF.

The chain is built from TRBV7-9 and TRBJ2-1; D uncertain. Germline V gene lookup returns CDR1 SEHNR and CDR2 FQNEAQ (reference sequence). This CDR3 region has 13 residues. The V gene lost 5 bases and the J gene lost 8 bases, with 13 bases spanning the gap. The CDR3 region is CASSGRPRDEQFF. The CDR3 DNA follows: TGTGCCAGCAGCGGGCGACCCCGCGATGAGCAGTTCTTC.

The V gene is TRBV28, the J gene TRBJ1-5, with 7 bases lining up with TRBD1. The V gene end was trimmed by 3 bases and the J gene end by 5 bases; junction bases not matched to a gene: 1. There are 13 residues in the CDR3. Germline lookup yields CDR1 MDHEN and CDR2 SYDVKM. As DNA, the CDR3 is TGTGCCAGCAGTTTCCAGGGGGATCAGCCCCAGCATTTT. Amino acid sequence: CASSFQGDQPQHF.